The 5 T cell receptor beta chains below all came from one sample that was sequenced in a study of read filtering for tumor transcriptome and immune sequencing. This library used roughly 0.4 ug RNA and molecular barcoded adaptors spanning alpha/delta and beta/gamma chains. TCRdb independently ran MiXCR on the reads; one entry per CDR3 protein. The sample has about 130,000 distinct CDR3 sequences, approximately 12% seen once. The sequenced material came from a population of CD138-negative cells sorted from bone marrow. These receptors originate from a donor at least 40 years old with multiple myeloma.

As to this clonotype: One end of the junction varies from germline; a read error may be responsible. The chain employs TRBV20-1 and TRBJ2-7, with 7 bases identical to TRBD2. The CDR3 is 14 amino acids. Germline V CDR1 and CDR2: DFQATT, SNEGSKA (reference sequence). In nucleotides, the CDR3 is TGCAGTGTTAGAGATCGGCGGGGGACCTACGGGCAGTACTTC. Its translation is CSVRDRRGTYGQYF.

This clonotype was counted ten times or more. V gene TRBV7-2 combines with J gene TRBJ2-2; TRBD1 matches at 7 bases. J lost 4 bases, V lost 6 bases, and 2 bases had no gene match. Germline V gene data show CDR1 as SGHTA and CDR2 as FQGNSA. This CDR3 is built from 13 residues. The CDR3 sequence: CASRQGPTGELFF. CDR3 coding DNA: TGTGCCAGCAGACAGGGGCCCACCGGGGAGCTGTTTTTT.

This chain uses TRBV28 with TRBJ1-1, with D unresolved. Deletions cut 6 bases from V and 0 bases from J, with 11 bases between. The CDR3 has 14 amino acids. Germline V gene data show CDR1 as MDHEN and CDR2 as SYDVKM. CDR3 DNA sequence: TGTGCCAGCAGAAGTCCAGGCGTGAACACTGAAGCTTTCTTT. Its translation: CASRSPGVNTEAFF.

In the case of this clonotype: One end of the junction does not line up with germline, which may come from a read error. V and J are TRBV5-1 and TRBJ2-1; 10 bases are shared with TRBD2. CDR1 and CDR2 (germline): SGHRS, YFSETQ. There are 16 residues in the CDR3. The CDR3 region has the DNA TGCGGCAGCAGCTTGGAGCGGGAGGGCCTCTACAATGAGCAGTTCTTC. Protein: CGSSLEREGLYNEQFF.

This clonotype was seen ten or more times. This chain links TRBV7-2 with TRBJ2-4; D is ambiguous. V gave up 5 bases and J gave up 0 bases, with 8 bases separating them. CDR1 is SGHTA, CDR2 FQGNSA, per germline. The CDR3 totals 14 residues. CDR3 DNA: TGTGCCAGCAGCCAAGAGATAGCCAAAAACATTCAGTACTTC. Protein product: CASSQEIAKNIQYF.